This T cell receptor (beta chain) appears in the sequencing data of a study of T cell responses to AZD1222 COVID-19 vaccine. Whole-study context: Analyses pooled second doses at about 4 or about 12 weeks.

Clones were sequenced by immunoSEQ multiplex PCR, and TCRdb holds only the in-frame ones, with some missing. This table has 150,000 to 200,000 clones, almost 95% appearing once. The CDR3 length is 13 residues. Germline V gene lookup returns CDR1 SGHTA and CDR2 FQGTGA. With regard to this clone: Its cognate antigen is unknown. At one of its ends the junction is not consistent with the germline gene, which may arise from a read error.

Study observations and caveats: Repertoire sampling was restricted to post-peak T cell response timepoints. Reportedly, nearly half the spike-specific TCRs target unmutated variant regions. The donor group comprised mostly white British people and more females; the analysis possibly underestimated clonal diversity.

This TCR was sampled from an adult in good health. V gene TRBV7-3 combines with J gene TRBJ2-3, with D tentatively TRBD2 (6 bases). The sequencing here drew on peripheral blood, taken on day 0 of AZD1222 vaccination. The DNA of the CDR3 is TGTGCCAGCAGCTCAAGGGTGGGGGACTCCCCACATTTT. As protein: CASSSRVGDSPHF.